This entry lists 10 T cell receptor beta chains sequenced from one sample in a study of cytomegalovirus exposure and HLA in healthy donors. This PCR relied on a set of 60 Vbeta primers and 13 Jbeta primers. Sequenced by immunoSEQ multiplex PCR; TCRdb stores in-frame clones only, minus some. The sample lists around 110,000 clones, around 10% occurring once. The specimen was PBMCs. The receptors originated from a man under 40 in good health and CMV-seronegative.

This clone was detected a few times. The chain employs TRBV28 and TRBJ2-7, with D possibly TRBD2 on 7 matching bases. CDR1 and CDR2 (germline): MDHEN, SYDVKM. The CDR3 spans 15 residues. V gave up 5 bases and J gave up 5 bases, with 19 bases separating them. The CDR3 sequence: CASSAYRGALDEQYF. The CDR3 DNA reads as TGTGCCAGCAGTGCCTATCGGGGGGCGTTGGACGAGCAGTACTTC.

There are a few counts of this clone. The V and J genes are TRBV4-2 and TRBJ2-1; possibly TRBD1 for D (7 bases). This CDR3 contains 18 residues. Trimming shortened V by 1 base and J by 0 bases, and 16 bases separated the two germline ends. Per germline, CDR1 LGHNA and CDR2 YNFKEQ. Here the CDR3 DNA reads TGTGCCAGCAGCCAAGGTGTCGCGCGGGACAGCTCCTACAATGAGCAGTTCTTC. Translated: CASSQGVARDSSYNEQFF.

There are a few counts of this clone. The chain couples TRBV5-1 to TRBJ2-7; tentatively, D is TRBD1 (6 bases). Trimming cost V 0 bases and J 3 bases, with 13 bases left between them. This CDR3 contains 15 residues. Germline V lookup: CDR1 SGHRS, CDR2 YFSETQ. CDR3 sequence reads: CASSLASGDGYEQYF. CDR3 coding DNA: TGCGCCAGCAGCTTGGCCTCAGGGGATGGCTACGAGCAGTACTTC.

The chain is built from TRBV23-1 and TRBJ2-6; the D is unclear. TRBV23-1 is designated an ORF whose function remains uncertain. The CDR3 covers 18 residues. The V end lost 0 bases, the J end lost 0 bases, and 12 bases lay between the germline ends. The CDR3 DNA reads TGCGCCAGCAGTCAATCTTACCAGGTTCTCTCTGGGGCCAACGTCCTGACTTTC. Translated, it gives CASSQSYQVLSGANVLTF.

The rearrangement joins TRBV27 to TRBJ2-5; 11 bases are a match to TRBD1. Unmatched junction bases numbered 4, after V lost 0 bases and J lost 4 bases. This CDR3 comprises 16 residues. Germline CDR1 reads MNHEY; CDR2 reads SMNVEV (reference sequence). CDR3 coding DNA: TGTGCCAGCAGTTTATCTCCGGGACAGGGGGGAGAGACCCAGTACTTC. Translation gives CASSLSPGQGGETQYF.

CDR3 amino acids: CASSIRLAGGYNEQFF. The CDR3 DNA sequence: TGTGCCAGCAGTATCCGACTAGCGGGAGGGTACAATGAGCAGTTCTTC. This rearrangement joins TRBV27 to TRBJ2-1; 14 nucleotides align to TRBD2. J was trimmed by 4 bases and V by 5 bases; bases with no gene match: 4. This CDR3 has 16 residues. CDR1 is MNHEY and CDR2 is SMNVEV in the germline V gene (reference sequence).

This clone was observed a few times. This chain links TRBV5-8 with TRBJ1-6, with 7 bases fitting TRBD1. Germline-derived CDR1 and CDR2 are SGHTS and YDEGEE. The CDR3 covers 14 residues. Trimming removed 0 bases from V and 10 bases from J; junction bases left unmatched: 4. The CDR3 DNA reads TGTGCCAGCAGCTTGGGGACAGGAGGATCACCCCTCCACTTT. This translates into CASSLGTGGSPLHF.

The J gene is TRBJ1-1, the V gene TRBV27, with D hard to call. Germline V CDR1 and CDR2: MNHEY, SMNVEV (reference sequence). The length of the CDR3 is 14 residues. V was clipped by 7 bases and J by 2 bases, with 14 bases between them. This chain's CDR3 is CASMGVPGNTEAFF. CDR3 nucleotide sequence: TGTGCCAGCATGGGAGTTCCCGGCAACACTGAAGCTTTCTTT.

The rearrangement links TRBV7-2 to TRBJ1-4; D uncertain. The V end lost 6 bases, the J end lost 5 bases, and 16 bases lay between the germline ends. The CDR3 length is 15 residues. Germline values: CDR1 SGHTA, CDR2 FQGNSA. The CDR3 region is CASSPRPSGNEKLFF. The CDR3 DNA sequence: TGTGCCAGCAGTCCCCGTCCCAGCGGGAATGAAAAACTGTTTTTT.

This clone turned up a few times. V and J are TRBV28 and TRBJ1-5; the D gene is possibly TRBD1 (5 bases). The germline V gene encodes CDR1 MDHEN and CDR2 SYDVKM. Trimming took 6 bases from V and 2 from J, leaving 14 bases between them. The CDR3 runs to 15 residues. CDR3 in amino acids: CASRLTGGGNQPQHF. The CDR3 coding sequence is TGTGCCAGCAGACTCACAGGTGGGGGCAATCAGCCCCAGCATTTT.